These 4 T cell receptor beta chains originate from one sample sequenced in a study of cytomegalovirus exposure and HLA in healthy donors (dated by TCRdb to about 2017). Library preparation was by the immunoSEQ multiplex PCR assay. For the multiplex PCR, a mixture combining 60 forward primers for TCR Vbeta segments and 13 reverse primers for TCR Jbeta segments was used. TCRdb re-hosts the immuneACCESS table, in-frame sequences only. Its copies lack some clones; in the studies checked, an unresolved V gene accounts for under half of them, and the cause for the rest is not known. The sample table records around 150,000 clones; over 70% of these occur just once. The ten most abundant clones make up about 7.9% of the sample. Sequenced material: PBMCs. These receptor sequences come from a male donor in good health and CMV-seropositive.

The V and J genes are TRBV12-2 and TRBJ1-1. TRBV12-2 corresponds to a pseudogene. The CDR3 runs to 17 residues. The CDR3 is CASRLAWGVMNRTEAFF. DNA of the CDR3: TGTGCAAGTCGCTTAGCGTGGGGGGTTATGAATCGAACTGAAGCTTTCTTT.

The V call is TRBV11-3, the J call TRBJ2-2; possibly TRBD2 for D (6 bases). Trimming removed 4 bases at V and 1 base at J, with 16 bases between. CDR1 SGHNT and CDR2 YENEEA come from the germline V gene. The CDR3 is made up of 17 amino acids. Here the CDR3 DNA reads TGTGCCAGCAGCTCCCCGGTAGTTAGCGGGAACACCGGGGAGCTGTTTTTT. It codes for CASSSPVVSGNTGELFF.

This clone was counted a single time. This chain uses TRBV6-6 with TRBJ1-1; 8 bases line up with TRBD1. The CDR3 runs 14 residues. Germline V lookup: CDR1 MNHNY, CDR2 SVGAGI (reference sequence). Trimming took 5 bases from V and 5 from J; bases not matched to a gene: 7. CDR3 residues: CASSVGQGWTEAFF. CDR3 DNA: TGTGCCAGCAGTGTCGGACAGGGATGGACTGAAGCTTTCTTT.

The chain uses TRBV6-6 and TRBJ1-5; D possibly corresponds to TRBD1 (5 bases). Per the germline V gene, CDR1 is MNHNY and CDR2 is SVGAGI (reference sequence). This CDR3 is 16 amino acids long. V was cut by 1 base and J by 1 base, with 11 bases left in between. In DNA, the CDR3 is TGTGCCAGCAGTTACTTAAGTCGACAGAGCAATCAGCCCCAGCATTTT. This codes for CASSYLSRQSNQPQHF.